This is a list of T cell receptor beta chains from one sample in a study of T-cell memory formation after mild COVID-19. TCRdb analysed the 5' RACE reads with MiXCR anew, one entry per CDR3 protein. The sample has about 360,000 distinct CDR3 sequences; 13% to 15% are singletons. The sample consisted of PBMCs or a T cell subset sorted from them (not recorded which). Source of these receptors: a man aged 18 to 30 who had mild COVID-19 (a few samples of this study predate the infection). Cell type and time point are not known. CDR3s include the opening cysteine and the closing phenylalanine or tryptophan. Expanded clones get a size class; other rows say once, few or many, or leave the size out.

NA,TRBV7-9,CASSPVLYGYTF
few,TRBV20-1,CSARVSSRGLAYEQYF
NA,TRBV2,CATMEWETQYF
few,TRBV20-1,CSARDLAGVDIQYF
few,TRBV5-1,CASSPWGGGSWGNEQFF
NA,TRBV5-1,CASSFQDSTYNEQFF
many,TRBV7-3,CASSSGTPETQYF
NA,TRBV4-1,CASSQEAGLGTDTQYF
few,TRBV24-1,CATSDSRYTGELFF
many,TRBV15,CATSRGTSGGETQYF
NA,TRBV7-2,CASSLAGIAQPQHF
NA,TRBV3-2,CASSQMEVGTQYF
NA,TRBV2,CARGLESRSAQYF
NA,TRBV4-3,CASSQGRPGGIYGYTF
NA,TRBV10-2,CASSLGGGSSYEQYF
NA,TRBV5-5,CASSRTDIDQETQYF
NA,TRBV4-1,CASSRVTGPSRGGYTF
few,TRBV11-2,CASSPGARLSYEQYF
NA,TRBV19,CASRNRESPLHF